The subject of this entry is one TCR beta chain. Its specificity is unknown. The CDR3 extends over 14 amino acids. Germline CDR1 reads SGHKS; CDR2 reads YYEKEE (reference sequence). Trimming removed 4 bases from V and 9 bases from J, with 17 bases in between. A J-beta primer mix and a sample-barcoded 5' primer were used in a second PCR of about 7 to 12 cycles. With 12 random nucleotides, a template-switch adaptor tagged each individual cDNA molecule. TCRdb redid the calling of the 5' RACE reads with MiXCR, one entry per CDR3 protein. The sample holds 850,000 to 1,000,000 distinct CDR3 sequences; around 48% are singletons and the top ten take over 10%. This sample is drawn from a study of blood T cells in healthy people across ages. Study results and limitations: Measured against age, TCR beta diversity per million T cells decreased in a roughly linear manner. Higher diversity and more naive CD4+ cells were features of long-lived donors, compared to aged donors.

Material: blood. The TCR sequence derives from a man aged 25 to 40 in good health. V is TRBV5-5 and J is TRBJ2-1; D tentatively fits TRBD1 or TRBD2 (5 bases each). CDR3 sequence reads: CASSAGTPKSEQFF. As DNA, the CDR3 is TGTGCCAGCAGCGCCGGGACGCCTAAGAGTGAGCAGTTCTTC.